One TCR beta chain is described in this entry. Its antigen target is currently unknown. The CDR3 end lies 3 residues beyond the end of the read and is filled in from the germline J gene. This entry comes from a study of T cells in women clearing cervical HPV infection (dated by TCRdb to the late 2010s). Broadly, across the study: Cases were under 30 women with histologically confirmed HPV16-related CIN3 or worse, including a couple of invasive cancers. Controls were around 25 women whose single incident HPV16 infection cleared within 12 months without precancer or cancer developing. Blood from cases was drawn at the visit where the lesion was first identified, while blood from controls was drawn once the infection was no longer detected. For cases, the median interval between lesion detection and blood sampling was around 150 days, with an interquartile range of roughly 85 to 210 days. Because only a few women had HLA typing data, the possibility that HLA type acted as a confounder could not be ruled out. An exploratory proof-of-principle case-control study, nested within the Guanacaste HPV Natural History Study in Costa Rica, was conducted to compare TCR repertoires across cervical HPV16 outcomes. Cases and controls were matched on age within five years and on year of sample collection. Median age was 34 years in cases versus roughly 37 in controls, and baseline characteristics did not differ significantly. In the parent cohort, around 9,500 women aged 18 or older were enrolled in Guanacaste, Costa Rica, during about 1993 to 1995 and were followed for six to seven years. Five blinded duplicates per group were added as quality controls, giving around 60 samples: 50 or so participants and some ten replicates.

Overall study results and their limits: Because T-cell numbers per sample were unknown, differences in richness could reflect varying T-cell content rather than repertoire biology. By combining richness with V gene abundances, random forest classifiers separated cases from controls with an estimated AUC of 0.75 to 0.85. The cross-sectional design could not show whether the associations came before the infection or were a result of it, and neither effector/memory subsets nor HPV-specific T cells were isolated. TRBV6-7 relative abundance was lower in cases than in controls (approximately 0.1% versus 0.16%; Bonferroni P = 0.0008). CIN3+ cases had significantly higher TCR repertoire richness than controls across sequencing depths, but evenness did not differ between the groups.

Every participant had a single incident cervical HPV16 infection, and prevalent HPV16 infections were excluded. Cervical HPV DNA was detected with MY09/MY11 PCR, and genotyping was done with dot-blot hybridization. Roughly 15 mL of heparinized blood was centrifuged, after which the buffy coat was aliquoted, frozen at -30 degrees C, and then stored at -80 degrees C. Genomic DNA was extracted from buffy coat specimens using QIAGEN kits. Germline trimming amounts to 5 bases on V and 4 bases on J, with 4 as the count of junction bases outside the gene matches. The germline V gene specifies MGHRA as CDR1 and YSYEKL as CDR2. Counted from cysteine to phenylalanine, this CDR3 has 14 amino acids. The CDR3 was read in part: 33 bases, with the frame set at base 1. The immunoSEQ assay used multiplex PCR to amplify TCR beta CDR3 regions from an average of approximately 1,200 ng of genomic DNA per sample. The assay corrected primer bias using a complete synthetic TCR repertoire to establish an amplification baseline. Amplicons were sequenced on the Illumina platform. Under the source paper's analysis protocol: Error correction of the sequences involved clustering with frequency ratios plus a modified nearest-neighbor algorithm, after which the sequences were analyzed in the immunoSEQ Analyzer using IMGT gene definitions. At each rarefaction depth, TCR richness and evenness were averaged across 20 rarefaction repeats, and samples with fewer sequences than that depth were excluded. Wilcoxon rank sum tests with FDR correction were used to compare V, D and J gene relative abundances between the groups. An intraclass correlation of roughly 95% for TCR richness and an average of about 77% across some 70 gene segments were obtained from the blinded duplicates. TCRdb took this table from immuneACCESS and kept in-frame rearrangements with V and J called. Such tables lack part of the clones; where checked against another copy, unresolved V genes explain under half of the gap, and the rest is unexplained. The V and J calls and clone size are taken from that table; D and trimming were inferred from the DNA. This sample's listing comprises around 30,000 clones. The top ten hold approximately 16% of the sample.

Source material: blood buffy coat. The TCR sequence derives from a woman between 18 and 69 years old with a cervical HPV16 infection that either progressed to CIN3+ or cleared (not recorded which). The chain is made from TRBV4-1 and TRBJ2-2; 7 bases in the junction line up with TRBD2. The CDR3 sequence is CASSSGLTTGELFF. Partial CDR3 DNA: TGCGCCAGCAGCTCGGGACTAACCACCGGGGAG.